These T cell receptor beta chains were read from a single sample in a study of CD8+CD57+ T cells in acquired aplastic anemia. MiXCR, run by TCRdb on the reads, gives a single entry per CDR3 protein. This table holds approximately 470,000 distinct CDR3 sequences, around a third found once. The sequenced sample was sorted CD4+, CD8+, or CD8+CD57+ T cells (not recorded which) from PBMCs. These receptors were taken from a human donor with aplastic anemia. Both conserved end residues are part of each CDR3. Fields, in order: clone size, V gene, D gene, CDR3 length, J gene, CDR3 protein, CDR3 DNA. The D gene is left open where the match is weak. Rows may omit the clone size; those that give it use once, few, many or a size class.

clone size: NA; V gene: TRBV10-3; D gene: TRBD1; CDR3 length: 15; J gene: TRBJ1-3; CDR3 protein: CAISDDRGHGYTIYF; CDR3 DNA: TGTGCCATCAGTGATGATAGGGGGCACGGCTACACCATATATTTT
clone size: NA; V gene: TRBV20-1; D gene: TRBD2; CDR3 length: 16; J gene: TRBJ2-7; CDR3 protein: CSARGPMGGISYEQYF; CDR3 DNA: TGCAGTGCTAGGGGGCCGATGGGGGGGATCTCCTACGAGCAGTACTTC
clone size: many; V gene: TRBV7-2; D gene: TRBD1; CDR3 length: 15; J gene: TRBJ1-5; CDR3 protein: CASSRSGTGIQPQHF; CDR3 DNA: TGTGCCAGCAGCCGTTCGGGGACAGGGATTCAGCCCCAGCATTTT
clone size: many; V gene: TRBV7-9; D gene: TRBD1; CDR3 length: 15; J gene: TRBJ1-6; CDR3 protein: CASSFQGALNSPLHF; CDR3 DNA: TGTGCCAGCAGCTTCCAGGGGGCGCTGAATTCACCCCTCCACTTT
clone size: NA; V gene: TRBV7-2; D gene: NA; CDR3 length: 13; J gene: TRBJ2-7; CDR3 protein: CASSSGLGPEQYF; CDR3 DNA: TGTGCCAGCAGCTCCGGACTCGGTCCCGAGCAGTACTTC
clone size: few; V gene: TRBV6-1; D gene: TRBD1; CDR3 length: 14; J gene: TRBJ1-2; CDR3 protein: CASSGLGQTYGYTF; CDR3 DNA: TGTGCCAGCAGCGGACTGGGACAGACCTATGGCTACACCTTC
clone size: few; V gene: TRBV9; D gene: NA; CDR3 length: 15; J gene: TRBJ2-7; CDR3 protein: CASSSRNDSFNEQYF; CDR3 DNA: TGTGCCAGCAGCTCCCGAAACGACAGTTTCAACGAGCAGTACTTC
clone size: many; V gene: TRBV30; D gene: NA; CDR3 length: 12; J gene: TRBJ2-7; CDR3 protein: CAFGTFSYEQYF; CDR3 DNA: TGTGCCTTCGGGACTTTTTCCTACGAGCAGTACTTC
clone size: many; V gene: TRBV2; D gene: TRBD2; CDR3 length: 17; J gene: TRBJ2-3; CDR3 protein: CASRYTVLAGVPDTQYF; CDR3 DNA: TGTGCCAGCAGATACACCGTACTAGCGGGAGTTCCAGATACGCAGTATTTT
clone size: NA; V gene: TRBV20-1; D gene: NA; CDR3 length: 14; J gene: TRBJ2-3; CDR3 protein: CSARAIVGTDTQYF; CDR3 DNA: TGCAGTGCTAGAGCCATCGTGGGCACAGATACGCAGTATTTT
clone size: NA; V gene: TRBV10-3; D gene: NA; CDR3 length: 15; J gene: TRBJ2-7; CDR3 protein: CASEDRTKLTYEQYF; CDR3 DNA: TGTGCCTCTGAAGACAGGACGAAGCTTACCTACGAGCAGTACTTC
clone size: many; V gene: TRBV20-1; D gene: NA; CDR3 length: 12; J gene: TRBJ2-7; CDR3 protein: CSATGSSYEQYF; CDR3 DNA: TGCAGTGCCACAGGGTCGTCCTACGAGCAGTACTTC
clone size: few; V gene: TRBV6-4; D gene: TRBD2; CDR3 length: 15; J gene: TRBJ2-3; CDR3 protein: CASSVLAGGSDTQYF; CDR3 DNA: TGTGCCAGCAGTGTCCTAGCGGGAGGTTCGGATACGCAGTATTTT
clone size: few; V gene: TRBV7-3; D gene: NA; CDR3 length: 18; J gene: TRBJ2-7; CDR3 protein: CASSLTDSPLPRLYEQYF; CDR3 DNA: TGTGCCAGCAGCTTAACCGACAGCCCTTTACCCAGACTCTACGAGCAGTACTTC
clone size: few; V gene: TRBV6-1; D gene: NA; CDR3 length: 17; J gene: TRBJ1-6; CDR3 protein: CASSERAASSYNSPLHF; CDR3 DNA: TGTGCCAGCAGTGAAAGGGCAGCTAGCTCCTATAATTCACCCCTCCACTTT
clone size: NA; V gene: TRBV6-1; D gene: NA; CDR3 length: 17; J gene: TRBJ1-5; CDR3 protein: CASSEAVRAFSNQPQHF; CDR3 DNA: TGTGCCAGCAGTGAAGCCGTACGCGCGTTCAGCAATCAGCCCCAGCATTTT
clone size: few; V gene: TRBV6-1; D gene: NA; CDR3 length: 16; J gene: TRBJ2-7; CDR3 protein: CASSEIGLAGTYEQYF; CDR3 DNA: TGTGCCAGCAGTGAAATTGGGCTAGCTGGGACCTACGAGCAGTACTTC
clone size: NA; V gene: TRBV25-1; D gene: NA; CDR3 length: 18; J gene: TRBJ1-1; CDR3 protein: CASSLGISSLLGNTEAFF; CDR3 DNA: TGCGCCAGCAGCTTGGGTATTAGCAGTTTGTTAGGGAACACTGAAGCTTTCTTT
clone size: NA; V gene: TRBV19; D gene: NA; CDR3 length: 15; J gene: TRBJ1-6; CDR3 protein: CASNDAGLGNSPLHF; CDR3 DNA: TGTGCCAGTAATGACGCAGGCCTGGGAAATTCACCCCTCCACTTT
clone size: NA; V gene: TRBV24-1; D gene: TRBD1; CDR3 length: 13; J gene: TRBJ2-1; CDR3 protein: CAGTGQGFNEQFF; CDR3 DNA: TGTGCCGGCACGGGACAGGGCTTCAATGAGCAGTTCTTC
clone size: few; V gene: TRBV12-3/TRBV12-4; D gene: NA; CDR3 length: 17; J gene: TRBJ1-6; CDR3 protein: CASSLDRAGGYNSPLHF; CDR3 DNA: TGTGCCAGCAGTTTAGACAGGGCAGGCGGCTATAATTCACCCCTCCACTTT
clone size: once; V gene: TRBV10-2; D gene: NA; CDR3 length: 14; J gene: TRBJ1-5; CDR3 protein: CASSDVQGNQPQHF; CDR3 DNA: TGCGCCAGCAGCGATGTACAGGGCAATCAGCCCCAGCATTTT
clone size: NA; V gene: TRBV5-1; D gene: TRBD2; CDR3 length: 17; J gene: TRBJ2-1; CDR3 protein: CASTTLAGGISYNEQLF; CDR3 DNA: TGCGCCAGCACGACCCTAGCGGGGGGCATCTCCTACAATGAGCAGCTCTTC
clone size: NA; V gene: TRBV7-9; D gene: TRBD1; CDR3 length: 18; J gene: TRBJ2-7; CDR3 protein: CASSLRQDRVDPGYEQYF; CDR3 DNA: TGTGCCAGCAGCTTACGACAGGACAGGGTGGATCCCGGTTACGAGCAGTACTTC
clone size: many; V gene: TRBV25-1; D gene: NA; CDR3 length: 13; J gene: TRBJ1-5; CDR3 protein: CASGGVSNQPQHF; CDR3 DNA: TGTGCCAGCGGCGGAGTAAGCAATCAGCCCCAGCATTTT
clone size: NA; V gene: TRBV6-1; D gene: TRBD1; CDR3 length: 15; J gene: TRBJ1-5; CDR3 protein: CASSRQGIRNQPQHF; CDR3 DNA: TGTGCCAGCAGTCGACAGGGGATTCGGAATCAGCCCCAGCATTTT
clone size: once; V gene: TRBV25-1; D gene: TRBD2; CDR3 length: 14; J gene: TRBJ2-1; CDR3 protein: CASSDSGRANEQFF; CDR3 DNA: TGTGCCAGCAGTGATAGCGGGAGGGCTAACGAGCAGTTCTTC
clone size: many; V gene: TRBV20-1; D gene: TRBD1; CDR3 length: 15; J gene: TRBJ1-6; CDR3 protein: CSAFVLQGYNSPLHF; CDR3 DNA: TGCAGTGCCTTCGTCCTACAGGGGTATAATTCACCCCTCCACTTT
clone size: NA; V gene: TRBV28; D gene: NA; CDR3 length: 15; J gene: TRBJ1-5; CDR3 protein: CASSPVLGGGQPQHF; CDR3 DNA: TGTGCCAGCAGTCCAGTGCTAGGGGGTGGTCAGCCCCAGCATTTT
clone size: NA; V gene: TRBV14; D gene: TRBD1; CDR3 length: 14; J gene: TRBJ2-1; CDR3 protein: CASFRDRVANEQFF; CDR3 DNA: TGTGCCAGCTTCCGGGACAGGGTAGCCAATGAGCAGTTCTTC
clone size: many; V gene: TRBV11-1; D gene: NA; CDR3 length: 14; J gene: TRBJ2-7; CDR3 protein: CASSLGQGTDEQYF; CDR3 DNA: TGTGCCAGCAGCTTAGGGCAGGGAACCGACGAGCAGTACTTC
clone size: NA; V gene: TRBV27; D gene: NA; CDR3 length: 17; J gene: TRBJ1-6; CDR3 protein: CASSYTGGASYNSPLHF; CDR3 DNA: TGTGCCAGCAGTTATACAGGAGGGGCCTCATATAATTCACCCCTCCACTTT
clone size: many; V gene: TRBV25-1; D gene: NA; CDR3 length: 18; J gene: TRBJ1-4; CDR3 protein: CASSNPPGRGTANEKLFF; CDR3 DNA: TGTGCCAGCAGTAACCCCCCGGGGAGGGGTACGGCTAATGAAAAACTGTTTTTT
clone size: NA; V gene: TRBV11-2; D gene: TRBD1; CDR3 length: 16; J gene: TRBJ2-3; CDR3 protein: CASSLDLLDRANTQYF; CDR3 DNA: TGTGCCAGCAGCTTGGACCTCTTGGACAGGGCGAATACGCAGTATTTT
clone size: many; V gene: TRBV2; D gene: NA; CDR3 length: 13; J gene: TRBJ1-1; CDR3 protein: CASSPAPQSEAFF; CDR3 DNA: TGTGCCAGCAGTCCTGCACCCCAATCGGAAGCTTTCTTT
clone size: NA; V gene: TRBV5-5; D gene: NA; CDR3 length: 14; J gene: TRBJ2-1; CDR3 protein: CASSYGGDYNEQFF; CDR3 DNA: TGTGCCAGCAGCTATGGCGGAGACTACAATGAGCAGTTCTTC
clone size: many; V gene: TRBV19; D gene: NA; CDR3 length: 13; J gene: TRBJ2-2; CDR3 protein: CASIGQLDGELFF; CDR3 DNA: TGTGCCAGTATTGGGCAGTTAGACGGGGAGCTGTTTTTT
clone size: NA; V gene: TRBV7-2; D gene: NA; CDR3 length: 13; J gene: TRBJ1-1; CDR3 protein: CASGLGGNTEAFF; CDR3 DNA: TGTGCCAGCGGCTTGGGGGGGAACACTGAAGCTTTCTTT
clone size: many; V gene: TRBV29-1; D gene: TRBD2; CDR3 length: 13; J gene: TRBJ2-1; CDR3 protein: CSTSELASNEQFF; CDR3 DNA: TGCAGCACATCGGAACTAGCGTCGAATGAGCAGTTCTTC
clone size: once; V gene: TRBV9; D gene: NA; CDR3 length: 15; J gene: TRBJ2-7; CDR3 protein: CASSESGQSYNEQYF; CDR3 DNA: TGTGCCAGCAGCGAATCCGGGCAGAGTTACAACGAGCAGTACTTC
clone size: NA; V gene: TRBV10-3; D gene: NA; CDR3 length: 14; J gene: TRBJ2-7; CDR3 protein: CASSPGGLSYEQYF; CDR3 DNA: TGTGCCAGCAGCCCCGGGGGGCTGTCCTACGAGCAGTACTTC
clone size: once; V gene: TRBV12-3/TRBV12-4; D gene: NA; CDR3 length: 15; J gene: TRBJ1-5; CDR3 protein: CASSPGTNSNQPQHF; CDR3 DNA: TGTGCCAGCAGTCCCGGGACAAACAGCAATCAGCCCCAGCATTTT
clone size: NA; V gene: TRBV7-7; D gene: TRBD1; CDR3 length: 16; J gene: TRBJ2-1; CDR3 protein: CASSLVPGTGSHEQFF; CDR3 DNA: TGTGCCAGCAGCTTAGTTCCCGGGACAGGGTCCCATGAGCAGTTCTTC
clone size: few; V gene: TRBV7-9; D gene: TRBD1; CDR3 length: 17; J gene: TRBJ1-5; CDR3 protein: CASSDNFLGTVDQPQHF; CDR3 DNA: TGTGCCAGCAGCGATAACTTTCTCGGGACAGTTGATCAGCCCCAGCATTTT
clone size: NA; V gene: TRBV5-1; D gene: TRBD2; CDR3 length: 15; J gene: TRBJ2-3; CDR3 protein: CASSLSGGPENTQYF; CDR3 DNA: TGCGCCAGCAGCTTATCGGGAGGGCCGGAAAATACGCAGTATTTT
clone size: many; V gene: TRBV7-8; D gene: TRBD2; CDR3 length: 14; J gene: TRBJ2-7; CDR3 protein: CASSFGGGPYEQYF; CDR3 DNA: TGTGCCAGCAGCTTTGGCGGGGGGCCCTACGAGCAGTACTTC
clone size: many; V gene: TRBV4-1; D gene: NA; CDR3 length: 12; J gene: TRBJ1-2; CDR3 protein: CASSQVGYGYTF; CDR3 DNA: TGCGCCAGCAGCCAAGTTGGTTATGGCTACACCTTC
clone size: many; V gene: TRBV7-9; D gene: NA; CDR3 length: 10; J gene: TRBJ1-2; CDR3 protein: CASRPLTYTF; CDR3 DNA: TGTGCCAGCAGGCCACTTACCTACACCTTC